The rows below give T cell receptor beta chains drawn from one sample of a study of shared T cell receptors in the human thymus. Assay: immunoSEQ multiplex PCR; the TCRdb copy retains only in-frame clones and omits some. This table has approximately 760,000 clones, over 75% appearing once. A further study also used this sample, focusing on human thymus T cells.

The specimen sequenced was thymocytes. These receptors all stem from a girl in the first two years of life with a congenital heart defect. Each CDR3 is given with its conserved first and last residue. The D gene is left open where the match is weak. The size entry is marked missing in some rows and otherwise reads once, few, many or a size class.

D gene: -; J gene: TRBJ1-1; V gene: TRBV7-9; clone size: -; CDR3 protein: CASSHQQGTEAFF; CDR3 DNA: TGTGCCAGCAGCCACCAACAGGGCACTGAAGCTTTCTTT
D gene: TRBD1; J gene: TRBJ2-2; V gene: TRBV14; clone size: few; CDR3 protein: CASSQDGRRGYDSSTGELFF; CDR3 DNA: TGTGCCAGCAGCCAAGATGGGCGCAGGGGGTATGACAGCTCCACCGGGGAGCTGTTTTTT
D gene: TRBD1; J gene: TRBJ1-6; V gene: TRBV5-1; clone size: -; CDR3 protein: CASSLSMGQGSNSPLHF; CDR3 DNA: TGCGCCAGCAGCTTGAGTATGGGACAGGGTTCGAATTCACCCCTCCACTTT
D gene: TRBD1; J gene: TRBJ1-2; V gene: TRBV14; clone size: once; CDR3 protein: CASSQDSRSDRKGGSFNYGYTF; CDR3 DNA: TGTGCCAGCAGCCAAGACTCTAGATCGGATCGGAAAGGGGGCTCCTTTAACTATGGCTACACCTTC
D gene: -; J gene: TRBJ1-1; V gene: TRBV4-3; clone size: few; CDR3 protein: CASSPRGGRYTEAFF; CDR3 DNA: TGCGCCAGCAGCCCTCGAGGGGGACGGTACACTGAAGCTTTCTTT
D gene: TRBD2; J gene: TRBJ2-6; V gene: TRBV6-6; clone size: few; CDR3 protein: CASTPPGGSGANVLTF; CDR3 DNA: TGTGCCAGCACCCCCCCCGGGGGGTCTGGGGCCAACGTCCTGACTTTC
D gene: TRBD1; J gene: TRBJ1-1; V gene: TRBV29-1; clone size: -; CDR3 protein: CSAGTGRDTEAFF; CDR3 DNA: TGCAGCGCGGGGACAGGGAGGGACACTGAAGCTTTCTTT
D gene: -; J gene: TRBJ1-5; V gene: TRBV4-3; clone size: once; CDR3 protein: CASSQVPSQGRDVGQPQHF; CDR3 DNA: TGCGCCAGCAGCCAAGTTCCTTCGCAGGGGCGCGATGTCGGTCAGCCCCAGCATTTT
D gene: -; J gene: TRBJ1-2; V gene: TRBV18; clone size: few; CDR3 protein: CASSPLQGSRVHYGYTF; CDR3 DNA: TGTGCCAGCTCACCACTACAGGGATCCCGAGTACACTATGGCTACACCTTC
D gene: -; J gene: TRBJ2-1; V gene: TRBV6-5; clone size: -; CDR3 protein: CASSTHPSSYNEQFF; CDR3 DNA: TGTGCCAGCAGTACTCACCCTAGCTCCTACAATGAGCAGTTCTTC
D gene: -; J gene: TRBJ2-2; V gene: TRBV7-9; clone size: -; CDR3 protein: CASSPGGLAYTGELFF; CDR3 DNA: TGTGCCAGCAGTCCGGGGGGCCTAGCGTACACCGGGGAGCTGTTTTTT
D gene: -; J gene: TRBJ1-2; V gene: TRBV5-1; clone size: -; CDR3 protein: CASSFIESNYGYTF; CDR3 DNA: TGCGCCAGCAGCTTCATAGAATCTAACTATGGCTACACCTTC
D gene: -; J gene: TRBJ2-7; V gene: TRBV27; clone size: -; CDR3 protein: CASRRLGFTLYEQYF; CDR3 DNA: TGTGCCAGCAGACGACTCGGATTCACCCTATACGAGCAGTACTTC
D gene: TRBD1; J gene: TRBJ2-3; V gene: TRBV5-6; clone size: -; CDR3 protein: CASSKGQSYTDTQYF; CDR3 DNA: TGTGCCAGCAGTAAGGGACAGTCCTACACAGATACGCAGTATTTT
D gene: TRBD1; J gene: TRBJ1-2; V gene: TRBV4-1; clone size: -; CDR3 protein: CASSQGWDGDREVIWFLYTF; CDR3 DNA: TGCGCCAGCAGCCAAGGGTGGGACGGAGACAGGGAGGTAATTTGGTTTCTGTACACCTTC
D gene: TRBD1; J gene: TRBJ2-3; V gene: TRBV4-3; clone size: -; CDR3 protein: CASSRQPNRGLFADTQYF; CDR3 DNA: TGCGCCAGCAGCCGCCAACCCAACAGGGGGCTCTTTGCAGATACGCAGTATTTT
D gene: TRBD1; J gene: TRBJ2-7; V gene: TRBV10-3; clone size: -; CDR3 protein: CAISEPRDRGHPYEQYF; CDR3 DNA: TGTGCCATCAGTGAACCCCGGGACAGGGGCCACCCCTACGAGCAGTACTTC
D gene: -; J gene: TRBJ1-1; V gene: TRBV29-1; clone size: -; CDR3 protein: CSDIQAYTEAFF; CDR3 DNA: TGCAGCGACATACAGGCCTACACTGAAGCTTTCTTT
D gene: -; J gene: TRBJ1-2; V gene: TRBV7-6; clone size: -; CDR3 protein: CASSSSDRGKGYTF; CDR3 DNA: TGTGCCAGCAGCTCCAGCGATAGGGGGAAAGGCTACACCTTC
D gene: -; J gene: TRBJ2-7; V gene: TRBV5-6; clone size: -; CDR3 protein: CASSCRSRDTDSYEQYF; CDR3 DNA: TGTGCCAGCAGCTGCAGGTCCCGGGACACAGATTCCTACGAGCAGTACTTC
D gene: TRBD1; J gene: TRBJ1-2; V gene: TRBV28; clone size: -; CDR3 protein: CASSPGTGYGYTF; CDR3 DNA: TGTGCCAGCAGTCCCGGGACAGGCTATGGCTACACCTTC
D gene: TRBD2; J gene: TRBJ2-3; V gene: TRBV2; clone size: -; CDR3 protein: CASSEGLAGGPSSTDTQYF; CDR3 DNA: TGTGCCAGCAGTGAAGGTCTAGCGGGGGGCCCATCTAGCACAGATACGCAGTATTTT
D gene: TRBD1; J gene: TRBJ2-7; V gene: TRBV7-9; clone size: -; CDR3 protein: CASSLRTGHEQYF; CDR3 DNA: TGTGCCAGCAGCCTCCGGACAGGACACGAGCAGTACTTC
D gene: -; J gene: TRBJ1-2; V gene: TRBV5-4; clone size: -; CDR3 protein: CASSLTPPPQGIGYGYTF; CDR3 DNA: TGTGCCAGCAGCTTGACCCCACCCCCTCAGGGGATTGGCTATGGCTACACCTTC
D gene: -; J gene: TRBJ1-2; V gene: TRBV19; clone size: -; CDR3 protein: CASSIGPGYRGYTF; CDR3 DNA: TGTGCCAGTAGTATAGGCCCAGGGTATCGTGGCTACACCTTC
D gene: TRBD1; J gene: TRBJ2-1; V gene: TRBV6-5; clone size: -; CDR3 protein: CASSYSSGQDRFF; CDR3 DNA: TGTGCCAGCAGTTACTCGTCTGGACAGGATCGGTTCTTC
D gene: -; J gene: TRBJ2-7; V gene: TRBV5-1; clone size: -; CDR3 protein: CASSLEAVGQHLGIRAHGDEQYF; CDR3 DNA: TGCGCCAGCAGCTTGGAGGCGGTGGGACAACACTTGGGGATTCGGGCCCACGGAGACGAGCAGTACTTC
D gene: -; J gene: TRBJ1-5; V gene: TRBV27; clone size: -; CDR3 protein: CASSLKATGGYSNQPQHF; CDR3 DNA: TGTGCCAGCAGTTTAAAAGCGACGGGAGGTTATAGCAATCAGCCCCAGCATTTT
D gene: -; J gene: TRBJ1-1; V gene: TRBV29-1; clone size: -; CDR3 protein: CSDQGRSGRILNTEAFF; CDR3 DNA: TGCAGCGATCAGGGTAGGTCCGGTCGTATTTTGAACACTGAAGCTTTCTTT
D gene: -; J gene: TRBJ1-1; V gene: TRBV18; clone size: -; CDR3 protein: CASSPPSGAENQGPRAFF; CDR3 DNA: TGTGCCAGCTCACCACCGTCGGGTGCGGAGAATCAAGGCCCACGAGCTTTCTTT
D gene: TRBD1; J gene: TRBJ2-7; V gene: TRBV5-1; clone size: once; CDR3 protein: CASSQDRVVYEQYF; CDR3 DNA: TGCGCCAGCAGCCAAGACAGGGTGGTCTACGAGCAGTACTTC
D gene: TRBD1; J gene: TRBJ1-2; V gene: TRBV7-2; clone size: -; CDR3 protein: CASSPQGAWGYTF; CDR3 DNA: TGTGCCAGCTCCCCACAGGGGGCATGGGGCTACACCTTC
D gene: -; J gene: TRBJ1-2; V gene: TRBV7-6; clone size: -; CDR3 protein: CASSLQGGYGYTF; CDR3 DNA: TGTGCCAGCAGCCTACAGGGTGGATATGGCTACACCTTC
D gene: -; J gene: TRBJ1-1; V gene: TRBV5-1; clone size: -; CDR3 protein: CASRSPGGRGRTNTEAFF; CDR3 DNA: TGCGCCAGTAGGAGCCCGGGGGGGCGAGGGCGGACGAACACTGAAGCTTTCTTT
D gene: -; J gene: TRBJ1-1; V gene: TRBV27; clone size: once; CDR3 protein: CASRGERGGNTEAFF; CDR3 DNA: TGTGCCAGCAGGGGAGAGAGGGGGGGTAACACTGAAGCTTTCTTT
D gene: -; J gene: TRBJ2-3; V gene: TRBV15; clone size: -; CDR3 protein: CATSRPCVGTQYF; CDR3 DNA: TGTGCCACCAGCAGGCCCTGCGTCGGTACGCAGTATTTT
D gene: -; J gene: TRBJ1-6; V gene: TRBV5-4; clone size: -; CDR3 protein: CAFKRGSSYNSPLHF; CDR3 DNA: TGTGCCTTCAAGAGGGGGAGCTCCTATAATTCACCCCTCCACTTT
D gene: TRBD1; J gene: TRBJ1-1; V gene: TRBV15; clone size: few; CDR3 protein: CATSIIKDRGNTEAFF; CDR3 DNA: TGTGCCACCAGCATTATTAAAGACAGGGGGAACACTGAAGCTTTCTTT
D gene: TRBD1; J gene: TRBJ2-7; V gene: TRBV5-1; clone size: -; CDR3 protein: CASSRGFGQDTYEQYF; CDR3 DNA: TGCGCCAGCAGCAGGGGCTTTGGACAGGACACCTACGAGCAGTACTTC
D gene: TRBD1; J gene: TRBJ1-1; V gene: TRBV5-1; clone size: -; CDR3 protein: CASSLGNSWDSPGNTEAFF; CDR3 DNA: TGCGCCAGCAGTTTGGGCAACTCTTGGGACAGTCCGGGGAACACTGAAGCTTTCTTT
D gene: TRBD1; J gene: TRBJ2-5; V gene: TRBV28; clone size: -; CDR3 protein: CASSSPLGQGLETQYF; CDR3 DNA: TGTGCCAGCAGTTCGCCCCTGGGACAGGGTTTGGAGACCCAGTACTTC
D gene: -; J gene: TRBJ2-7; V gene: TRBV29-1; clone size: -; CDR3 protein: CSVEVGSYEQYF; CDR3 DNA: TGCAGCGTTGAAGTAGGGAGCTACGAGCAGTACTTC
D gene: -; J gene: TRBJ1-2; V gene: TRBV30; clone size: -; CDR3 protein: CAWSVRQGGYNYGYTF; CDR3 DNA: TGTGCCTGGAGTGTACGGCAGGGAGGGTATAACTATGGCTACACCTTC
D gene: TRBD2; J gene: TRBJ2-3; V gene: TRBV7-6; clone size: -; CDR3 protein: CASSSDVAGGPLDTQYF; CDR3 DNA: TGTGCCAGCAGCTCAGATGTAGCGGGGGGGCCTCTAGATACGCAGTATTTT
D gene: -; J gene: TRBJ1-1; V gene: TRBV7-6; clone size: -; CDR3 protein: CASSPPAQIMNTEAFF; CDR3 DNA: TGTGCCAGCAGCCCCCCTGCACAGATCATGAACACTGAAGCTTTCTTT
D gene: -; J gene: TRBJ1-2; V gene: TRBV9; clone size: once; CDR3 protein: CASSHTRAGAKGGYTF; CDR3 DNA: TGTGCCAGCAGCCATACGAGGGCGGGGGCAAAGGGTGGCTACACCTTC